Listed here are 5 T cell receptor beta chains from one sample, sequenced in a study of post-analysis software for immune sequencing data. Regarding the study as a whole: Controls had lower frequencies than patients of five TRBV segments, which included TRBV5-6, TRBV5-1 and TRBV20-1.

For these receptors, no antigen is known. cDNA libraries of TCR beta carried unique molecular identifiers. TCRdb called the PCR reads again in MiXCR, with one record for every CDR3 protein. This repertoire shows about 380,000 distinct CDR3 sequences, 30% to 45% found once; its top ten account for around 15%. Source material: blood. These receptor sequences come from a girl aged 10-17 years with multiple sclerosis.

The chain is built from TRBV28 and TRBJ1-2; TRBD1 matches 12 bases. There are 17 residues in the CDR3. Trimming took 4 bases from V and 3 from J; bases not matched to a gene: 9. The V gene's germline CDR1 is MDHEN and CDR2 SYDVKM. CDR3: CASSSSGTGGADYGYTF. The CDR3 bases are TGTGCCAGCAGTTCCTCCGGGACAGGGGGCGCGGACTATGGCTACACCTTC.

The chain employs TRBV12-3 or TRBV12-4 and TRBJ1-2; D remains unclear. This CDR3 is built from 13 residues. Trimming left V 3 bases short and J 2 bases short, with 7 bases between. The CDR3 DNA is TGTGCCAGCAGTTTCGGGTCCAACTATGGCTACACCTTC. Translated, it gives CASSFGSNYGYTF.

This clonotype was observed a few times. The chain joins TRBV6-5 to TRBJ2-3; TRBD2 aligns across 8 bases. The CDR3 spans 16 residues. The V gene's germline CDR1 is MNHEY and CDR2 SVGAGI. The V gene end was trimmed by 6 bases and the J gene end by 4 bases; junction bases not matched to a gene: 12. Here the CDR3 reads CASSSLGGGPPDTQYF. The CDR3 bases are TGTGCCAGCAGCTCCCTTGGCGGGGGGCCGCCAGATACGCAGTATTTT.

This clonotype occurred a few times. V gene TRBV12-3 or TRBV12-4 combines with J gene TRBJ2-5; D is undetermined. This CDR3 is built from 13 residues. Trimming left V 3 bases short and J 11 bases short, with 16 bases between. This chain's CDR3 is CASSFGPTEEQYF. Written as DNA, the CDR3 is TGTGCCAGCAGTTTCGGTCCTACGGAAGAGCAGTACTTC.

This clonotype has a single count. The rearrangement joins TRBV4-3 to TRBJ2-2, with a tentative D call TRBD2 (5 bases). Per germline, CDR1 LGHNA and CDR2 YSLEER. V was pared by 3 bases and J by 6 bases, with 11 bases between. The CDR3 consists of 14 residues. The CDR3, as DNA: TGCGCCAGCAGCCAGCTAGCCACCGCCGGGGAGCTGTTTTTT. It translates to CASSQLATAGELFF.